The source of this TCR beta chain is a study of shared T cell receptors in the human thymus. The germline V gene encodes CDR1 KGHSH and CDR2 LQKENI. CDR3 length equals 16 residues. Losses at the gene ends were 0 bases for V and 5 bases for J; bases not matched to a gene: 6. Profiling relied on immunoSEQ multiplex PCR, and the TCRdb table lists in-frame clones only, not all of them. The sample gives roughly 660,000 clones, around nine tenths of which show up once; roughly 0.0097% is in the top ten. The data were also submitted as part of a second study, on human thymus T cells. As that report states: Infants, healthy and Finnish, who were having corrective surgery for congenital heart defects served as donors. Thymus pieces cut out during corrective heart surgery were the tissue that was used. In thymic and blood repertoires alike, V and J usage looked biased. Related work showed strongly overlapping thymic repertoires across unrelated individuals.

The chain combines TRBV18 with TRBJ2-2; 7 bases align to TRBD1. The receptor's source is a boy in the first two years of life with a congenital heart defect. Specimen: thymocytes. The CDR3 loop reads CASSPPVDRVTGELFF. CDR3 nucleotide sequence: TGTGCCAGCTCACCACCGGTAGACAGGGTGACCGGGGAGCTGTTTTTT.